These T cell receptor beta chains were read from a single sample in a study of CD8 T cells in ankylosing spondylitis. TCRdb recomputed calls from the 5' RACE reads with MiXCR, one row per CDR3 protein. The sample shows roughly 280,000 distinct CDR3 sequences, 20% of them seen only once. The sequencing input was blood, either unsorted or a sorted T cell fraction (not recorded which). Every receptor here comes from a male donor with ankylosing spondylitis or in good health (not recorded which). CDR3s include the opening cysteine and the closing phenylalanine or tryptophan.

CDR3: CATSRDGTGGASNTGELFF
V: TRBV15
J: TRBJ2-2

CDR3: CASSGLTSGSDEQFF
V: TRBV5-1
J: TRBJ2-1

CDR3: CASSPGAQKLFF
V: TRBV12-3/TRBV12-4
J: TRBJ1-4

CDR3: CAISESGLQQETQYF
V: TRBV10-3
J: TRBJ2-5

CDR3: CASSPPGQGADTQYF
V: TRBV18
J: TRBJ2-3

CDR3: CASSGQANTGELFF
V: TRBV12-3/TRBV12-4
J: TRBJ2-2

CDR3: CAARREELPDTQYF
V: TRBV2
J: TRBJ2-3

CDR3: CATSRPGASGYNEQFF
V: TRBV15
J: TRBJ2-1

CDR3: CATSDTPGPRDEQFF
V: TRBV24-1
J: TRBJ2-1

CDR3: CATSRDQPGLTNEKLFF
V: TRBV15
J: TRBJ1-4

CDR3: CASSPLRGAYHNEQFF
V: TRBV28
J: TRBJ2-1

CDR3: CASTPGGTDTQYF
V: TRBV5-1
J: TRBJ2-3

CDR3: CASSLDRVDAGELFF
V: TRBV5-1
J: TRBJ2-2

CDR3: CASSQGPGHQETQYF
V: TRBV4-1
J: TRBJ2-5

CDR3: CASSLVAGGNTGELFF
V: TRBV7-2
J: TRBJ2-2

CDR3: CASSTGQVYTQYF
V: TRBV19
J: TRBJ2-3

CDR3: CAIQQGPDTQYF
V: TRBV5-1
J: TRBJ2-3

CDR3: CASGETGNIGNTIYF
V: TRBV5-1
J: TRBJ1-3

CDR3: CASSLSSSYYGYTF
V: TRBV27
J: TRBJ1-2

CDR3: CASSQGLAGTDTQYF
V: TRBV6-1
J: TRBJ2-3

CDR3: CASSEARTDLKETQYF
V: TRBV6-1
J: TRBJ2-5

CDR3: CASSPQDRGRTDTQYF
V: TRBV4-1
J: TRBJ2-3

CDR3: CASSLVTKLAGADTQYF
V: TRBV5-1
J: TRBJ2-3

CDR3: CASSYRTGGQGNTIYF
V: TRBV6-5
J: TRBJ1-3

CDR3: CASSPGQGIETQYF
V: TRBV5-1
J: TRBJ2-5

CDR3: CASSPGQETQYF
V: TRBV18
J: TRBJ2-5

CDR3: CASSRLVGDPYNEQFF
V: TRBV5-1
J: TRBJ2-1